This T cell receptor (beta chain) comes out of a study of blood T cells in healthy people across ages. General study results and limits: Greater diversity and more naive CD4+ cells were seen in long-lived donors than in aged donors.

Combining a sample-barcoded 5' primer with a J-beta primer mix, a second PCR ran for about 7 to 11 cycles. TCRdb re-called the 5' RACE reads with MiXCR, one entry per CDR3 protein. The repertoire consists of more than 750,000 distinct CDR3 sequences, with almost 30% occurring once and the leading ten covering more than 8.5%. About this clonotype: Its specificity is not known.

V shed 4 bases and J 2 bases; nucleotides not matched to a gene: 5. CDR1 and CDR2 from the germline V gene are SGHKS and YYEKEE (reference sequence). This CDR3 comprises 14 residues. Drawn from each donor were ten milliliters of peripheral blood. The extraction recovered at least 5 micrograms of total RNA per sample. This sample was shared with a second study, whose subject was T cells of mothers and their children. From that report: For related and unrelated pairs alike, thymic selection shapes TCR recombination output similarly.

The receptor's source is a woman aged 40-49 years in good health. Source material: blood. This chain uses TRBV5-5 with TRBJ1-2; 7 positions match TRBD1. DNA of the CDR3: TGTGCCAGCAGCCACCAGGGACAGAACTATGGCTACACCTTC. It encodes CASSHQGQNYGYTF.